Each of the 18 T cell receptor beta chains below was sequenced from the same sample in a study of cytomegalovirus exposure and HLA in healthy donors. Method: immunoSEQ multiplex PCR; TCRdb's copy keeps in-frame clones and lacks some. The data show approximately 200,000 clones, with 75% to 95% seen just once and about 1% held by the top ten. The sample was PBMCs. These receptors were collected from a woman aged 18 to 35 in good health and CMV-seronegative.

The chain joins TRBV19 to TRBJ1-4; 8 bases fit TRBD1. The germline V gene has CDR1 LNHDA and CDR2 SQIVND (reference sequence). The CDR3 length is 15 residues. V gave up 5 bases and J gave up 5 bases; unmatched junction bases: 7. CDR3 DNA: TGTGCCAGTAGTTCACCGGGACAGGCGAATGAAAAACTGTTTTTT. Translation gives CASSSPGQANEKLFF.

The chain recombines TRBV6-5 with TRBJ1-2; no clear D. The CDR3 consists of 12 residues. V was cut by 5 bases and J by 5 bases, with 9 bases left in between. Germline-derived CDR1 and CDR2 are MNHEY and SVGAGI. The CDR3 loop reads CASSPQTYGYTF. CDR3 bases: TGTGCCAGCAGTCCCCAGACTTATGGCTACACCTTC.

CDR3 residues: CASRAGGVYNEQFF. The CDR3 nucleotides read TGTGCCAGTCGAGCGGGAGGGGTCTACAATGAGCAGTTCTTC. This chain links TRBV19 with TRBJ2-1, with 10 bases fitting TRBD2. The CDR3 runs 14 residues. The germline V gene has CDR1 LNHDA and CDR2 SQIVND (reference sequence). V shed 8 bases, J shed 3 bases, and the junction held 4 bases outside the gene matches.

The chain couples TRBV30 to TRBJ2-5; D might be TRBD1 (6 bases). Trimming took off 3 bases at V and 2 bases at J, with 16 bases between the two ends. The CDR3 loop spans 15 amino acids. Germline lookup yields CDR1 GTSNPN and CDR2 SVGIG (reference sequence). CDR3 bases: TGTGCCTGGAGCCAAGGGTTCGGACAGCAAGAGACCCAGTACTTC. Its protein is CAWSQGFGQQETQYF.

About this clone itself: This CDR3 is also generated by other DNA sequences in the sample. This chain connects TRBV7-2 to TRBJ2-3; D perhaps matches TRBD2 (5 bases). The CDR3 has 12 amino acids. Germline V gives CDR1 SGHTA, CDR2 FQGNSA. The V gene lost 2 bases and the J gene lost 6 bases, with 6 bases spanning the gap. The CDR3 bases are TGTGCCAGCAGCTTATCGGGGGATACGCAGTATTTT. Its translation is CASSLSGDTQYF.

This chain joins TRBV27 and TRBJ2-7, with 7 bases identical to TRBD1. V shed 3 bases, J shed 3 bases, and the junction held 5 bases outside the gene matches. The V gene's germline CDR1 is MNHEY and CDR2 SMNVEV (reference sequence). The CDR3 consists of 14 residues. The CDR3 coding sequence is TGTGCCAGCAGTTTCAGCGACAGGGACTACGAGCAGTACTTC. Protein sequence: CASSFSDRDYEQYF.

The chain recombines TRBV10-3 with TRBJ2-1, with D unresolved. CDR1 and CDR2 from the germline V gene are ENHRY and SYGVKD. Trimming removed 6 bases from V and 6 bases from J, with 9 bases in between. This CDR3 is built from 12 residues. CDR3 coding DNA: TGTGCCATCAGCCAAAAACTCAATGAGCAGTTCTTC. It codes for CAISQKLNEQFF.

The CDR3 DNA sequence: TGTGCCAGCAGTTACGGAGCGACTTATGGCTACACCTTC. Residues: CASSYGATYGYTF. The genes are TRBV6-5 and TRBJ1-2; D uncertain. Trimming stripped 2 bases from V and 5 bases from J, with 9 bases between. Germline V gene sequence: CDR1 MNHEY, CDR2 SVGAGI. The CDR3 has 13 amino acids.

The V gene is TRBV5-1, the J gene TRBJ2-5; no clear D. Trimming cost V 0 bases and J 5 bases, with 8 bases left between them. CDR1 is SGHRS, CDR2 YFSETQ, per germline. The CDR3 has 13 residues. CDR3 sequence: CASSLAQTETQYF. As DNA, the CDR3 is TGCGCCAGCAGCTTGGCACAGACGGAGACCCAGTACTTC.

V usage is TRBV5-1 and J usage is TRBJ2-2; a weak D match, TRBD2 (6 bases). The germline CDR1 and CDR2 sequences are SGHRS and YFSETQ. The CDR3 contains 15 residues. V gave up 5 bases and J gave up 5 bases, with 16 bases separating them. CDR3 coding DNA: TGCGCCAGCAGGCCCTCCTGGGGGGTTACCGGGGAGCTGTTTTTT. Its translation is CASRPSWGVTGELFF.

This clone has more than one count but fewer than ten. This sequence joins TRBV9 and TRBJ1-6; D not resolved. V dropped 6 bases and J dropped 4 bases, with 11 bases sitting between them. Germline V lookup: CDR1 SGDLS, CDR2 YYNGEE. The CDR3 length is 14 residues. CDR3 in amino acids: CASTQREYNSPLHF. CDR3 bases: TGTGCCAGCACACAAAGGGAGTATAATTCACCCCTCCACTTT.

The V call is TRBV28, the J call TRBJ1-5; no firm D call. The V gene's germline CDR1 is MDHEN and CDR2 SYDVKM. This CDR3 contains 16 residues. V was cut by 7 bases and J by 2 bases, with 18 bases left in between. In DNA, the CDR3 is TGTGCCAGCACCCCTCCGGGGATGGGTGGCAATCAGCCCCAGCATTTT. Protein sequence: CASTPPGMGGNQPQHF.

This chain joins TRBV6-5 and TRBJ1-3; the D is unclear. V lost 5 bases, J lost 0 bases, and 11 bases lay in between. Germline loops: CDR1 MNHEY, CDR2 SVGAGI. The CDR3 has 15 amino acids. The CDR3 reads CASSRGSLSGNTIYF. CDR3 DNA: TGTGCCAGCAGTAGAGGGAGTCTCTCTGGAAACACCATATATTTT.

The chain combines TRBV2 with TRBJ2-1, with TRBD1 identical over 10 bases. Unmatched junction bases numbered 5, after V lost 6 bases and J lost 0 bases. The CDR3 is 16 amino acids. In germline, CDR1 is SNHLY, CDR2 FYNNEI. Here the CDR3 DNA reads TGTGCCAGCAGCCCTGACAGGGGGCACTCCTACAATGAGCAGTTCTTC. Amino acid sequence: CASSPDRGHSYNEQFF.

The chain couples TRBV6-5 to TRBJ2-3; 7 bases match TRBD1. J gave up 1 base and V 2 bases, and 6 bases lay outside the gene matches. The CDR3 is 16 amino acids. The germline CDR1 and CDR2 sequences are MNHEY and SVGAGI. The CDR3 DNA follows: TGTGCCAGCAGTTACGGAGAGGGGGCGGGCACAGATACGCAGTATTTT. This encodes CASSYGEGAGTDTQYF.

In DNA form, the CDR3 reads TGTGCCAGCAGTTCCCAGCAATCGGTCCCGGGGGTTAGGGAGTTCTTC. This translates into CASSSQQSVPGVREFF. The gene calls are TRBV27 and TRBJ2-1, with a weak D call TRBD2 (6 bases). With 4 bases removed from V and 14 bases from J, the gap between germline ends came to 27 bases. Germline loops: CDR1 MNHEY, CDR2 SMNVEV (reference sequence). The CDR3 runs 16 residues.

The J gene is TRBJ2-1, the V gene TRBV4-2, with TRBD2 identical over 8 bases. The CDR3 contains 16 residues. Germline V lookup: CDR1 LGHNA, CDR2 YNFKEQ. J gave up 5 bases and V 3 bases, and 9 bases lay outside the gene matches. The CDR3 sequence: CASSQRGLEDHNEQFF. The CDR3, as DNA: TGTGCCAGCAGCCAGCGGGGACTAGAGGACCACAATGAGCAGTTCTTC.

The rearrangement joins TRBV18 to TRBJ1-2, with D uncertain. V shed 3 bases and J shed 1 base, with 15 bases lying between them. The germline V gene has CDR1 KGHSH and CDR2 LQKENI. The CDR3 is 16 residues long. This CDR3 reads CASSPWRASFNYGYTF. In DNA form, the CDR3 reads TGTGCCAGCTCACCTTGGCGGGCCAGCTTTAACTATGGCTACACCTTC.